What follows describes a single T cell receptor beta chain. The antigen remains undetermined. One end of the junction does not line up with germline, which may come from a read error. Patients between 18 and 65 years old had hyperthyroidism, newly diagnosed and lasting under 2 months. The sample, blood from the first hyperthyroidism diagnosis, precedes any ophthalmopathy symptoms. Looked up from germline, CDR1 is SNHLY and CDR2 is FYNNEI. The CDR3 is 14 amino acids. RNA transcripts gave rise to amplified TCR beta CDR3 regions. An initial round of RT-PCR targeting the TCR CDR3 relied on the HTBI primer set. MiXCR, applied by TCRdb to the multiplex PCR reads, yields one record per CDR3 protein. Here the sample spans under 750,000 distinct CDR3 sequences, around 19% being singletons. This sample was included in a study of T cells in Graves' hyperthyroidism and ophthalmopathy. Study-level findings and limits: Separating ophthalmopathy from stable hyperthyroidism was achieved by a 13 V-J model.

This sequence was found in a woman in her forties or fifties with Graves' hyperthyroidism that later progressed to Graves' ophthalmopathy. This rearrangement joins TRBV2 to TRBJ2-2; D remains unclear. The sample consisted of blood. The CDR3 sequence: CASSPDTKTGELFF. DNA for the CDR3: TGTGCCAGCAGTCCGGATACGAAGACCGGGGAGCTGTTTTTT.